Following are 21 T cell receptor beta chains from one sample sequenced in a study of cytomegalovirus exposure and HLA in healthy donors. The PCR had 60 Vbeta and 13 Jbeta primers. Repertoires were generated with immunoSEQ multiplex PCR, while TCRdb's copy carries only in-frame clones and drops some. Of fewer than 140,000 clones in the sample, 75% are singletons; the top ten hold 2.5% to 3.5%. The sequencing sample was made of PBMCs. These receptors originate from a male donor in good health and CMV-seropositive.

The chain employs TRBV28 and TRBJ2-2; 7 bases are a match to TRBD1. V was clipped by 6 bases and J by 0 bases; unmatched bases: 7. CDR3 length equals 16 residues. The germline CDR1 and CDR2 sequences are MDHEN and SYDVKM. CDR3 bases: TGTGCCAGCAGATGGGACAGAGACCCGAACACCGGGGAGCTGTTTTTT. The encoded protein is CASRWDRDPNTGELFF.

This clone was counted between two and nine times. The gene calls are TRBV19 and TRBJ1-2, with unresolved D. V dropped 3 bases and J dropped 7 bases, with 12 bases sitting between them. The CDR3 extends over 13 amino acids. The germline V gene encodes CDR1 LNHDA and CDR2 SQIVND (reference sequence). CDR3 residues: CASSISWGGGYTF. CDR3 coding DNA: TGTGCCAGTAGTATCAGTTGGGGAGGTGGCTACACCTTC.

The chain uses TRBV5-4 and TRBJ1-3; D is undetermined. Germline V gene lookup returns CDR1 SGHNT and CDR2 YYREEE (reference sequence). The V end was cut by 2 bases, the J end by 4 bases, with 10 bases between. This CDR3 is built from 14 residues. The DNA of the CDR3 is TGTGCCAGCAGCTTAGTCCCCAGAGGAAACACCATATATTTT. Its protein product is CASSLVPRGNTIYF.

In this sample, this clone turned up a few times. V usage is TRBV6-6 and J usage is TRBJ1-5; 10 positions agree with TRBD1. Germline V lookup: CDR1 MNHNY, CDR2 SVGAGI (reference sequence). This CDR3 is built from 16 residues. The ends lost 2 bases at V and 4 bases at J; junction bases unmatched: 5. CDR3 coding DNA: TGTGCCAGCAGTTACGTAAGGACAGGGGGGAATCAGCCCCAGCATTTT. Protein sequence: CASSYVRTGGNQPQHF.

The chain carries TRBV14 and TRBJ2-7; D perhaps matches TRBD1 (5 bases). In germline, CDR1 is SGHDN, CDR2 FVKESK. Trimming removed 4 bases from V and 5 bases from J, with 12 bases in between. The CDR3 sequence is 13 residues long. CDR3 loop: CASSLDLGDEQYF. Here the CDR3 DNA reads TGTGCCAGCAGCCTCGATCTAGGGGACGAGCAGTACTTC.

DNA for the CDR3: TGTGCCAGCAGCTTAGGGACAGGGGCCAATAACTATGGCTACACCTTC. Its translation: CASSLGTGANNYGYTF. This chain uses TRBV7-9 with TRBJ1-2, with 9 bases identical to TRBD1. The V gene end was trimmed by 1 base and the J gene end by 1 base; junction bases not matched to a gene: 4. Looked up from germline, CDR1 is SEHNR and CDR2 is FQNEAQ (reference sequence). The CDR3 is 16 amino acids.

The CDR3 is CASSLSPEETQYF. The CDR3 nucleotides read TGTGCCAGCAGCTTAAGCCCGGAAGAGACCCAGTACTTC. V is TRBV11-2 and J is TRBJ2-5; D ambiguous. The germline V gene encodes CDR1 SGHAT and CDR2 FQNNGV. There are 13 residues in the CDR3. Trimming took off 2 bases at V and 3 bases at J, with 7 bases between the two ends.

This chain joins TRBV7-2 and TRBJ1-4; a possible D gene is TRBD1 (5 bases). Germline loops: CDR1 SGHTA, CDR2 FQGNSA. V was trimmed by 5 bases and J by 8 bases, leaving 15 bases between them. CDR3 length equals 14 residues. The CDR3 sequence: CASSPGREKEKLFF. The CDR3 DNA sequence: TGTGCCAGCAGCCCCGGCAGGGAAAAGGAAAAACTGTTTTTT.

The chain couples TRBV15 to TRBJ1-1; no definite D call. The V end lost 6 bases, the J end lost 8 bases, and 10 bases lay between the germline ends. This CDR3 region has 11 residues. CDR1 is LNHNV and CDR2 is YYDKDF in the germline V gene (reference sequence). CDR3 nucleotide sequence: TGTGCCACCAGGACGGGTAGCGAAGCTTTCTTT. Its protein is CATRTGSEAFF.

The chain links TRBV14 to TRBJ1-5, with a tentative D call TRBD1 (5 bases). The CDR3 extends over 13 amino acids. Deletions cut 6 bases from V and 6 bases from J, with 12 bases between. Looked up from germline, CDR1 is SGHDN and CDR2 is FVKESK. CDR3 residues: CASSPGGTQPQHF. CDR3 DNA: TGTGCCAGCAGTCCGGGGGGAACTCAGCCCCAGCATTTT.

The chain carries TRBV7-9 and TRBJ2-7; D may be TRBD1 (6 bases). Trimming removed 3 bases from V and 5 bases from J, with 11 bases in between. This CDR3 contains 13 residues. In germline, CDR1 is SEHNR, CDR2 FQNEAQ (reference sequence). CDR3 in amino acids: CASSFTGIDEQYF. In nucleotides, the CDR3 is TGTGCCAGCAGCTTCACAGGGATCGACGAGCAGTACTTC.

The J gene is TRBJ2-5, the V gene TRBV20-1; D gene ambiguous. With 5 bases removed from V and 3 bases from J, the gap between germline ends came to 4 bases. Germline V lookup: CDR1 DFQATT, CDR2 SNEGSKA (reference sequence). This CDR3 is built from 10 residues. Here the CDR3 reads CSAVEETQYF. The CDR3 nucleotides read TGCAGTGCTGTCGAAGAGACCCAGTACTTC.

As to this clone: Its ends do not fully match the called genes, so a read error is possible. The V gene is TRBV7-7, the J gene TRBJ2-1; tentatively, D is TRBD2 (6 bases). The CDR3 has 16 residues. CDR1 and CDR2 (germline): SSHAT, FNYEAQ (reference sequence). The CDR3 here is CASSLVRTNSYNEQFF. As DNA, the CDR3 is TGTGCTAGCAGCTTAGTACGGACTAACTCCTACAATGAGCAGTTCTTC.

A few counts support this clone. This sequence joins TRBV7-8 and TRBJ2-7; D not resolved. The CDR3 is made up of 14 amino acids. CDR1 and CDR2 from the germline V gene are SGHVS and FQNEAQ. V was pared by 4 bases and J by 4 bases, with 14 bases between. The DNA for the CDR3 is TGTGCCAGCAGCTCTGGCCCTCTGGTGTACGAGCAGTACTTC. It is translated as CASSSGPLVYEQYF.

The V call is TRBV27, the J call TRBJ1-2; 8 nucleotides align to TRBD1. Germline V gene sequence: CDR1 MNHEY, CDR2 SMNVEV (reference sequence). V lost 2 bases, J lost 5 bases, and 7 bases stayed unmatched. The CDR3 is made up of 15 amino acids. The CDR3 loop reads CASSLIGGTGYGYTF. CDR3 coding DNA: TGTGCCAGCAGTTTAATTGGAGGGACAGGATATGGCTACACCTTC.

This chain connects TRBV10-3 to TRBJ2-5, with TRBD2 matching over 10 bases. The CDR3 loop spans 13 amino acids. Losses at the gene ends were 10 bases for V and 2 bases for J; bases not matched to a gene: 4. Germline values: CDR1 ENHRY, CDR2 SYGVKD. As DNA, the CDR3 is TGTGCCACCGGACTAGCGGAACAAGAGACCCAGTACTTC. Protein product: CATGLAEQETQYF.

The chain links TRBV11-2 to TRBJ2-3; D ambiguous. This CDR3 region has 13 residues. The germline V gene has CDR1 SGHAT and CDR2 FQNNGV. Trimming left V 2 bases short and J 4 bases short, with 7 bases between. CDR3 nucleotide sequence: TGTGCCAGCAGCTTATACCTAGCAGATACGCAGTATTTT. The encoded protein is CASSLYLADTQYF.

The chain carries TRBV15 and TRBJ2-7; 10 bases line up with TRBD1. V was pared by 4 bases and J by 5 bases, with 5 bases of the junction left unmatched. The CDR3 spans 14 residues. CDR1 LNHNV and CDR2 YYDKDF come from the germline V gene (reference sequence). CDR3 loop: CATSIGTGDHEQYF. Here the CDR3 DNA reads TGTGCCACCAGCATCGGGACAGGGGACCACGAGCAGTACTTC.

V and J are TRBV29-1 and TRBJ2-3; TRBD1 is a possible D gene (6 bases). V lost 5 bases and J lost 5, with 17 bases in between. This CDR3 region has 14 residues. The V gene's germline CDR1 is SQVTM and CDR2 ANQGSEA. As DNA, the CDR3 is TGCAGCGTTTCTTCTTCAGGGGCGAAAGATACGCAGTATTTT. It specifies CSVSSSGAKDTQYF.

This clone came up once. The V call is TRBV6-5, the J call TRBJ2-7, with 9 bases that match TRBD1. Trimming took 6 bases from V and 5 from J; bases not matched to a gene: 8. Germline V CDR1 and CDR2: MNHEY, SVGAGI. The CDR3 is 14 amino acids. CDR3: CASSRQTGGNEQYF. Here the CDR3 DNA reads TGTGCCAGCAGCCGACAGACAGGGGGTAACGAGCAGTACTTC.

The chain combines TRBV2 with TRBJ1-2; 7 bases align to TRBD1. The ends lost 6 bases at V and 4 bases at J; junction bases unmatched: 5. In germline, CDR1 is SNHLY, CDR2 FYNNEI. The CDR3 loop spans 13 amino acids. CDR3 coding DNA: TGTGCCAGCAGCGCGGGACAGTCCTATGGCTACACCTTC. This translates into CASSAGQSYGYTF.